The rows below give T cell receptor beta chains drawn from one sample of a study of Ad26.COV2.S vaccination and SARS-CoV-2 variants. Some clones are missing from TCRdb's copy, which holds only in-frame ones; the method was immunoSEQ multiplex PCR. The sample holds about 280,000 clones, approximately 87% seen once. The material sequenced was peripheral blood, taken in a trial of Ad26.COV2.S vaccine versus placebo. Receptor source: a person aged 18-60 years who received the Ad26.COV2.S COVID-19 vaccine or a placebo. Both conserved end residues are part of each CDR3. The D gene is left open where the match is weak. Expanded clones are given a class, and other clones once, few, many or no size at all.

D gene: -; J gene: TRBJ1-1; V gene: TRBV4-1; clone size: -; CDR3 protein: CASSQEFQANTEAFF; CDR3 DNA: TGCGCCAGCAGCCAAGAATTTCAGGCTAACACTGAAGCTTTCTTT
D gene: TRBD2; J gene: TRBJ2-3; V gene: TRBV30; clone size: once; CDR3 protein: CAWSVSSGRRGTDTQYF; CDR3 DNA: TGTGCCTGGAGTGTGTCTAGCGGGAGGAGAGGCACAGATACGCAGTATTTT
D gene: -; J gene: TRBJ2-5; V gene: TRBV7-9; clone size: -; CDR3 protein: CASSLGGLPGTQYF; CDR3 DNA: TGTGCCAGCAGCTTAGGGGGACTCCCGGGGACCCAGTACTTC
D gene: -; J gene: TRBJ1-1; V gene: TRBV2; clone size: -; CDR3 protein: CASSYRMNTEAFF; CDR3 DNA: TGTGCCAGCAGTTATCGGATGAACACTGAAGCTTTCTTT
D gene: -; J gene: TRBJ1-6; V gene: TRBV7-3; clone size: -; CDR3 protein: CASSQGGASSPLHF; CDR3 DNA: TGTGCCAGCAGTCAAGGGGGGGCTAGTTCACCCCTCCACTTT
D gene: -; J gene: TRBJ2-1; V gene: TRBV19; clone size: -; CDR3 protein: CASNTGSTYNEQFF; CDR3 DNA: TGTGCCAGCAACACAGGGAGTACATACAATGAGCAGTTCTTC
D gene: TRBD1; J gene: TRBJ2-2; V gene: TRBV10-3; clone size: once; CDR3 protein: CAINDRESTGELFF; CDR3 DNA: TGTGCCATCAACGACAGGGAGAGCACCGGGGAGCTGTTTTTT
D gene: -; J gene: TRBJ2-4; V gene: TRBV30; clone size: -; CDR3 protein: CAWSVGGIALDIQYF; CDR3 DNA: TGTGCCTGGAGTGTAGGGGGGATTGCTTTGGACATTCAGTACTTC
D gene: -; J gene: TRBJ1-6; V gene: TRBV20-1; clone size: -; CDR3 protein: CSASVPGGGSPLHF; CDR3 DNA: TGCAGTGCTAGTGTCCCTGGAGGCGGTTCACCCCTCCACTTT
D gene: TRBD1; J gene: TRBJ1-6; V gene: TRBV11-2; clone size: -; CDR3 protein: CASSLDRGSGSPLHF; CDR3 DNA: TGTGCCAGCAGCTTAGACAGGGGGAGCGGTTCACCCCTCCACTTT
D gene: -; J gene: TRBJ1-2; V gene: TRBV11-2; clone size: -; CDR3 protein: CASSLAGDNNYGYTF; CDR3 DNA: TGTGCCAGCAGCTTAGCAGGGGATAACAACTATGGCTACACCTTC
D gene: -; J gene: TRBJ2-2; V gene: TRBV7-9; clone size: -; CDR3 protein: CASSQRATGELFF; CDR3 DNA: TGTGCCAGCAGCCAACGGGCCACCGGGGAGCTGTTTTTT
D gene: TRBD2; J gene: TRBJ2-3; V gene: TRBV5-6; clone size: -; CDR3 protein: CASSLYASGIADTQYF; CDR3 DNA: TGTGCCAGCAGCTTGTACGCTAGCGGGATCGCAGATACGCAGTATTTT
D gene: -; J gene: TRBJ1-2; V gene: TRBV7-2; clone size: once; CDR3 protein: CASSLAITQGDGYTF; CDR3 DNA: TGTGCCAGCAGCTTAGCGATAACGCAGGGAGACGGCTACACCTTC
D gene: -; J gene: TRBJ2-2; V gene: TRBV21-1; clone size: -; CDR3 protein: CASNPPGQETGELFF; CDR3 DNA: TGTGCCAGCAATCCACCGGGACAGGAAACCGGGGAGCTGTTTTTT
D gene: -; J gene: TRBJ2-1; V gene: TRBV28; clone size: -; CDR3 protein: CASSLGRSSSYNEQFF; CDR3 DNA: TGTGCCAGCAGTTTAGGCAGATCGAGCTCCTACAATGAGCAGTTCTTC
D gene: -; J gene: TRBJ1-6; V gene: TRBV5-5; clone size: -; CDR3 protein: CASSLGGYNSPLHF; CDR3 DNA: TGTGCCAGCAGCTTAGGGGGATACAATTCACCCCTCCACTTT
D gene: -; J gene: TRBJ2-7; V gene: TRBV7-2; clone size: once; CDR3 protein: CASSLVGGAWGEQYF; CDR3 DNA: TGTGCCAGCAGCTTAGTTGGAGGGGCCTGGGGCGAGCAGTACTTC
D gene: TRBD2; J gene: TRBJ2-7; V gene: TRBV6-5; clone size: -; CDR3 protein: CASSYSTSGYEQYF; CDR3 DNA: TGTGCCAGCAGTTACTCGACTAGCGGTTACGAGCAGTACTTC
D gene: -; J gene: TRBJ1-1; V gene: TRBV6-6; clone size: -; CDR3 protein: CASRPPVRGSEAFF; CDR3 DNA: TGTGCCAGCAGACCCCCAGTTAGAGGATCTGAAGCTTTCTTT
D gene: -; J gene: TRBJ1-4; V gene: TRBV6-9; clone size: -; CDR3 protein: CASSYLLINEKLFF; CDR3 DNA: TGTGCCAGCAGTTATTTGTTGATTAATGAAAAACTGTTTTTT
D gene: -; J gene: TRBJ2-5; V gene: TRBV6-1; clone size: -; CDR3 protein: CASSEQTGVLETQYF; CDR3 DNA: TGTGCCAGCAGTGAACAAACGGGGGTGCTAGAGACCCAGTACTTC
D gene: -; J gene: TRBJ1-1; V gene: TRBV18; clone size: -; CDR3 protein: CASSPKGYTEAFF; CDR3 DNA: TGTGCCAGCTCACCAAAGGGGTACACTGAAGCTTTCTTT
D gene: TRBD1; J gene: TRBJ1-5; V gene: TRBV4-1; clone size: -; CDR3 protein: CASSQEWAGGLNQPQHF; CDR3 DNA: TGCGCCAGCAGCCAAGAGTGGGCAGGGGGCCTCAATCAGCCCCAGCATTTT
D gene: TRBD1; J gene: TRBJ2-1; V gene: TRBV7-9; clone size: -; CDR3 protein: CASSPGQGFNEQFF; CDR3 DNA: TGTGCCAGCAGCCCAGGACAGGGGTTCAATGAGCAGTTCTTC
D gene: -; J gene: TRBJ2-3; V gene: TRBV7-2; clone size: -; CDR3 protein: CASSTTDTQYF; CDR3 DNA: TGTGCCAGCAGCACCACAGATACGCAGTATTTT
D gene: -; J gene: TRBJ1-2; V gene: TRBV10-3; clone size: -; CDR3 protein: CAISETGGQGNYGYTF; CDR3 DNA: TGTGCCATCAGTGAAACGGGAGGGCAGGGGAACTATGGCTACACCTTC
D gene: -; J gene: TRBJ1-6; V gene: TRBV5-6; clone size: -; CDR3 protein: CASSLGASGNSPLHF; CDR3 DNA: TGTGCCAGCAGCTTGGGGGCCTCGGGGAATTCACCCCTCCACTTT
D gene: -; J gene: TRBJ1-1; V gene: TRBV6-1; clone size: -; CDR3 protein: CASSEVGHLNTEAFF; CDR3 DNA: TGTGCCAGCAGTGAAGTTGGACACCTGAACACTGAAGCTTTCTTT
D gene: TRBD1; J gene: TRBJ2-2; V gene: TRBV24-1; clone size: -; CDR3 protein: CATSDLHTGGVELFF; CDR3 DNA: TGTGCCACCAGTGATCTACACACAGGGGGCGTGGAGCTGTTTTTT
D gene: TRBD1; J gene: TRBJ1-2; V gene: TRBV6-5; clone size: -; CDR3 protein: CASRPGTGDFYGYTF; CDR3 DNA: TGTGCCAGCAGGCCGGGGACAGGAGATTTTTATGGCTACACCTTC
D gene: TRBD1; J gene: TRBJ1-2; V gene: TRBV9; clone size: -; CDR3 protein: CASSESTGRGDGYTF; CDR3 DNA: TGTGCCAGCAGCGAGTCGACAGGGAGGGGAGATGGCTACACCTTC
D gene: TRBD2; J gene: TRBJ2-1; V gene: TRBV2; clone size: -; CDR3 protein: CASREQRGGYNEQFF; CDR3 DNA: TGTGCCAGCAGGGAACAGCGGGGGGGATACAATGAGCAGTTCTTC
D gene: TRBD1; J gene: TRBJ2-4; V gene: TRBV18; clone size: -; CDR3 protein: CASSPPNRGAKNIQYF; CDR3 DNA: TGTGCCAGCTCACCACCCAACAGGGGGGCCAAAAACATTCAGTACTTC
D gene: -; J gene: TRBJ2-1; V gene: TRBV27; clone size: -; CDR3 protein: CASSPRYNEQFF; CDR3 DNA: TGTGCCAGCAGTCCTAGGTACAATGAGCAGTTCTTC
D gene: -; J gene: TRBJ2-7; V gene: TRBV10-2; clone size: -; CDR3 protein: CASTPGTTYEQYF; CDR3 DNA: TGCGCCAGCACACCTGGCACCACCTACGAGCAGTACTTC
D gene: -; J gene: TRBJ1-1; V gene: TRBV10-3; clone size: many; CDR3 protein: CAISKTGIDDEAFF; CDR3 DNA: TGTGCCATCAGCAAAACAGGGATCGACGATGAAGCTTTCTTT
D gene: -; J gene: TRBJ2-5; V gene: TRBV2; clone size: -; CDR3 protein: CASSGGWGPGRTQYF; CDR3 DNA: TGTGCCAGCAGTGGGGGGTGGGGCCCCGGCCGGACCCAGTACTTC
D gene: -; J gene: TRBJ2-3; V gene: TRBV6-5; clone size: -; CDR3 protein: CASIPPGGDTQYF; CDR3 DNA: TGTGCCAGCATCCCCCCCGGGGGAGATACGCAGTATTTT
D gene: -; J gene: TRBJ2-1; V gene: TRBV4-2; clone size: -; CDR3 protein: CASSHGGARDEQFF; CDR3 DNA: TGTGCCAGCAGCCATGGGGGGGCCCGGGATGAGCAGTTCTTC
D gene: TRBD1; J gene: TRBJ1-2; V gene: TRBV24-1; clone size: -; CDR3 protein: CATSDSDRREGYTF; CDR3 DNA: TGTGCCACCAGTGATTCGGACAGGAGGGAGGGCTACACCTTC
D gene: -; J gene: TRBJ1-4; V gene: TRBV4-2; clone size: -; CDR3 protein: CASSQDRGANEKLFF; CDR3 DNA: TGTGCCAGCAGCCAAGACCGGGGGGCAAATGAAAAACTGTTTTTT
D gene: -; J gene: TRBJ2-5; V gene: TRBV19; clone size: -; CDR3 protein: CASSIEGAETQYF; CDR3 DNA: TGTGCCAGTAGTATCGAGGGAGCAGAGACCCAGTACTTC
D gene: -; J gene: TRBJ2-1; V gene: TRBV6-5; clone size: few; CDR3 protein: CASSYLVGSYNEQFF; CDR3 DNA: TGTGCCAGCAGTTACTTGGTAGGCTCCTACAATGAGCAGTTCTTC
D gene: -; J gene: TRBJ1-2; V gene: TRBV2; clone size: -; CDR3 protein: CASSEAGAKDGLGYTF; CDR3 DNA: TGTGCCAGCAGTGAAGCCGGGGCCAAGGACGGGTTAGGCTACACCTTC
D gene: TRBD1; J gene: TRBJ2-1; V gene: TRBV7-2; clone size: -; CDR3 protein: CASKGSTGVHNEQFF; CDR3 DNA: TGTGCCAGCAAGGGGTCGACAGGGGTCCACAATGAGCAGTTCTTC
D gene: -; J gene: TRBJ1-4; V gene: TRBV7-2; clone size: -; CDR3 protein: CASSWSNTERKLFF; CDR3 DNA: TGTGCCAGCAGCTGGTCGAACACGGAGAGGAAACTGTTTTTT
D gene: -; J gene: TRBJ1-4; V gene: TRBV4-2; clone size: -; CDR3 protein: CASSQDSGGGATNEKLFF; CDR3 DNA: TGTGCCAGCAGCCAAGATTCCGGGGGTGGGGCAACTAATGAAAAACTGTTTTTT
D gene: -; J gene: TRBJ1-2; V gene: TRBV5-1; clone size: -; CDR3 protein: CASSLYGQTNYGYTF; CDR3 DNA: TGCGCCAGCAGCTTGTATGGACAGACGAACTATGGCTACACCTTC
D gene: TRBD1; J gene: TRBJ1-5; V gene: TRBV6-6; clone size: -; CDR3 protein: CASSRQGGNQPQHF; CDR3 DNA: TGTGCCAGCAGTAGACAGGGCGGCAATCAGCCCCAGCATTTT